Following are 5 T cell receptor beta chains from one sample sequenced in a study of T cells in Graves' hyperthyroidism and ophthalmopathy. Amplification yielded TCR beta CDR3 regions, with RNA transcripts as the source. In the first-round RT-PCR of the TCR CDR3, the HTBI primer set was used. TCRdb re-called the multiplex PCR reads with MiXCR, one entry per CDR3 protein. In the table there are more than 300,000 distinct CDR3 sequences, less than 20% of which are singletons. Sample: blood. These TCRs come from a young man with Graves' ophthalmopathy.

This clonotype was detected ten times or more. CDR3 nucleotide sequence: TGTGCCAGCAGCGTGGGAGGGGGTGGACAGCCCCAGCATTTT. Translation gives CASSVGGGGQPQHF. The chain links TRBV9 to TRBJ1-5; D possibly corresponds to TRBD1 (6 bases). The CDR3 length is 14 residues. Trimming stripped 2 bases from V and 7 bases from J, with 13 bases between. CDR1 and CDR2 from the germline V gene are SGDLS and YYNGEE.

This clonotype occurred many times. The V gene is TRBV20-1, the J gene TRBJ1-1, with 9 bases lining up with TRBD1. CDR3 length equals 14 residues. Trimming at V came to 3 bases and at J to 5 bases, leaving 7 bases not matched to a gene. CDR1 DFQATT and CDR2 SNEGSKA come from the germline V gene (reference sequence). As DNA, the CDR3 is TGCAGTGCTAGGCCAGGGACAGGGTATACTGAAGCTTTCTTT. Its translation is CSARPGTGYTEAFF.

This clonotype showed up just a few times. The junction differs from germline at one of its ends, possibly a read error. The V gene is TRBV7-9, the J gene TRBJ2-5, with D uncertain. In germline, CDR1 is SEHNR, CDR2 FQNEAQ (reference sequence). This CDR3 is built from 14 residues. The CDR3 reads CASSADGYQKTQYF. The DNA of the CDR3 is TGTGCCAGCAGTGCCGACGGATACCAAAAGACCCAGTACTTC.

This clonotype was picked up many times. The chain carries TRBV28 and TRBJ1-2, with D possibly matching TRBD1 (6 bases). The germline CDR1 and CDR2 sequences are MDHEN and SYDVKM. The CDR3 is 12 residues long. Trimming pared 3 bases from V and 7 bases from J, leaving 9 bases between. The CDR3 loop is CASSFRGFGYTF. The CDR3 nucleotides are TGTGCCAGCAGTTTCAGGGGTTTTGGCTACACCTTC.

This chain uses TRBV20-1 with TRBJ1-5, with D perhaps matching TRBD1 (6 bases). CDR1 DFQATT and CDR2 SNEGSKA come from the germline V gene (reference sequence). Trimming left V 1 base short and J 0 bases short, with 13 bases between. The CDR3 sequence is 16 residues long. CDR3 in DNA: TGCAGTGCTAGAGTATCAGGGGATTATAGCAATCAGCCCCAGCATTTT. It translates to CSARVSGDYSNQPQHF.